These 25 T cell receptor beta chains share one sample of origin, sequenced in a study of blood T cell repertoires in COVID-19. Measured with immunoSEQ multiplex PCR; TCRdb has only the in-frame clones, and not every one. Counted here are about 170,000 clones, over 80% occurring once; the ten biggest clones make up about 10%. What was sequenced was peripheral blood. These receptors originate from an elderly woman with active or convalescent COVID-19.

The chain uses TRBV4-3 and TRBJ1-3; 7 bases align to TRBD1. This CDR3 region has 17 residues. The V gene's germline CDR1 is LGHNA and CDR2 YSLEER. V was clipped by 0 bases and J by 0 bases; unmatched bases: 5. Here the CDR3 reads CASSQDRGTVSGNTIYF. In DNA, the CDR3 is TGCGCCAGCAGCCAAGATCGGGGGACAGTCTCTGGAAACACCATATATTTT.

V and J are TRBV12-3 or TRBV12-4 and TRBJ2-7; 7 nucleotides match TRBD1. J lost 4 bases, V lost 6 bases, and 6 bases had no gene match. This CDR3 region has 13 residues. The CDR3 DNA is TGTGCCAGCAGCCGGGACAGTAAATACGAGCAGTACTTC. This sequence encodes CASSRDSKYEQYF.

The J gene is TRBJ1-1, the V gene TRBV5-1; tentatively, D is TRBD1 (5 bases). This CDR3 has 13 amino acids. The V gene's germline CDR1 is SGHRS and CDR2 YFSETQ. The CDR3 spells CSPGRPMNTEAFF. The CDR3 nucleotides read TGCTCTCCAGGGCGGCCCATGAACACTGAAGCTTTCTTT.

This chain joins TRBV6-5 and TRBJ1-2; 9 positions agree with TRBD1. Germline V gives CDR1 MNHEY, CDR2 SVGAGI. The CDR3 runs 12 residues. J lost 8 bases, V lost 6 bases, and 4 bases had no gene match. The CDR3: CASRDRGHGYTF. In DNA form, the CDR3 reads TGTGCCAGCAGGGACAGGGGACACGGCTACACCTTC.

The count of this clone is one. This chain's CDR3 is CASSLEQGGDEQFF. The DNA of the CDR3 is TGCGCCAGCAGCTTGGAACAGGGTGGCGATGAGCAGTTCTTC. This chain uses TRBV5-1 with TRBJ2-1; TRBD1 might be the D (6 bases). The CDR3 contains 14 residues. Trimming shortened V by 0 bases and J by 8 bases, and 12 bases separated the two germline ends. Germline-derived CDR1 and CDR2 are SGHRS and YFSETQ. The variable domain in full, completed from reference TRBV5-1 and TRBJ2-1, reads KAGVTQTPRYLIKTRGQQVTLSCSPISGHRSVSWYQQTPGQGLQFLFEYFSETQRNKGNFPGRFSGRQFSNSRSEMNVSTLELGDSALYLCASSLEQGGDEQFFGPGTRLTVL.

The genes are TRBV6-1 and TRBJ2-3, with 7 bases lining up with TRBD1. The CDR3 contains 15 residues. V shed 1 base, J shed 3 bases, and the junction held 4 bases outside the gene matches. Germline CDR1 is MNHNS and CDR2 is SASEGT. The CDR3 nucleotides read TGTGCCAGCAGTGAAGAGAGGGGGCTGACAGATACGCAGTATTTT. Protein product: CASSEERGLTDTQYF.

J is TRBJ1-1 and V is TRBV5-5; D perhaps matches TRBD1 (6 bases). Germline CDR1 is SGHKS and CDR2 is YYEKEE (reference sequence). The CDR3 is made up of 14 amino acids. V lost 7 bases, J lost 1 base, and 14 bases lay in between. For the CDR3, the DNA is TGTGCCAGCCACCCTCCGACAGGGAACACTGAAGCTTTCTTT. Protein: CASHPPTGNTEAFF.

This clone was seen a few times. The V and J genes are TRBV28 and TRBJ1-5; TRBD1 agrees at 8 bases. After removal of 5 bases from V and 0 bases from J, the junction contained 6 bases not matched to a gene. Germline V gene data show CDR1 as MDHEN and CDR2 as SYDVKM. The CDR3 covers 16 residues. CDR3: CASSPGGRDSNQPQHF. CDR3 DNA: TGTGCCAGCAGTCCAGGGGGCAGGGATAGCAATCAGCCCCAGCATTTT.

CDR3 amino acids: CASSPGQGNEKLFF. The CDR3 DNA reads TGCGCCAGCAGCCCGGGACAGGGGAATGAAAAACTGTTTTTT. The chain is built from TRBV5-1 and TRBJ1-4; 10 positions agree with TRBD1. Per the germline V gene, CDR1 is SGHRS and CDR2 is YFSETQ. There are 14 residues in the CDR3. Trimming at V came to 4 bases and at J to 5 bases, leaving 2 bases not matched to a gene. The whole variable domain, remainder taken from reference TRBV5-1 and TRBJ1-4, is KAGVTQTPRYLIKTRGQQVTLSCSPISGHRSVSWYQQTPGQGLQFLFEYFSETQRNKGNFPGRFSGRQFSNSRSEMNVSTLELGDSALYLCASSPGQGNEKLFFGSGTQLSVL.

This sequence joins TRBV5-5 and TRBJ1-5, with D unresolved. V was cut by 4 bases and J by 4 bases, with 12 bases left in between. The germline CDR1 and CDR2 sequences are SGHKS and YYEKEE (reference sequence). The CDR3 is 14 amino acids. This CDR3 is CASSPSQVNQPQHF. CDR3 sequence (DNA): TGTGCCAGCAGCCCGAGCCAGGTGAATCAGCCCCAGCATTTT.

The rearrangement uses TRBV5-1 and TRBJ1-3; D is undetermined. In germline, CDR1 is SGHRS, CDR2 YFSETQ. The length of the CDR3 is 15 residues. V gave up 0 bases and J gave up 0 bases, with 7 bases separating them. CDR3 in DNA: TGCGCCAGCAGCTTGGGGCAGAACTCTGGAAACACCATATATTTT. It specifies CASSLGQNSGNTIYF. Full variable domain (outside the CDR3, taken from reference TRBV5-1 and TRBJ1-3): KAGVTQTPRYLIKTRGQQVTLSCSPISGHRSVSWYQQTPGQGLQFLFEYFSETQRNKGNFPGRFSGRQFSNSRSEMNVSTLELGDSALYLCASSLGQNSGNTIYFGEGSWLTVV.

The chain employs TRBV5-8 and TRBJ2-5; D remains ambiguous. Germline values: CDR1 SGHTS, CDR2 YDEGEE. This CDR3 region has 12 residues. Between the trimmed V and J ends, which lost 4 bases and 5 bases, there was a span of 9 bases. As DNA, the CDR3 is TGTGCCAGCAGCCCCCCGGTGGAGACCCAGTACTTC. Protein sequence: CASSPPVETQYF. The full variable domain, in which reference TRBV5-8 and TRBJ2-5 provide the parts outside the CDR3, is EAGVTQSPTHLIKTRGQQATLRCSPISGHTSVYWYQQALGLGLQFLLWYDEGEERNRGNFPPRFSGRQFPNYSSELNVNALELEDSALYLCASSPPVETQYFGPGTRLLVL.

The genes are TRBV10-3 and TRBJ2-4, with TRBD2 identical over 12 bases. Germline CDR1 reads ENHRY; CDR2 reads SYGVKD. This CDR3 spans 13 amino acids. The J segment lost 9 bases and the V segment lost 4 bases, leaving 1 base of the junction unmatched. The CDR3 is CAISGTSGIIQYF. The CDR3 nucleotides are TGTGCCATCAGTGGGACTAGCGGGATCATTCAGTACTTC.

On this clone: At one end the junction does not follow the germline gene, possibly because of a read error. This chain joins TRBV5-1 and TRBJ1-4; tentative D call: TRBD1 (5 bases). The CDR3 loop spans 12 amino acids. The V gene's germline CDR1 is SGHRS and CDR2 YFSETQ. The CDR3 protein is CASSRGVGTPEF. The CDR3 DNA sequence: TGCGCCAGCAGTCGGGGGGTCGGGACTCCGGAATTT.

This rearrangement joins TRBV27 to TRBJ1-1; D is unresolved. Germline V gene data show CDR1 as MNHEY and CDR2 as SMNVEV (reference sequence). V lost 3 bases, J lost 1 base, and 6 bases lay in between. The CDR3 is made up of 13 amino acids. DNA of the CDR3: TGTGCCAGCAGTTTTTATTCGAACACTGAAGCTTTCTTT. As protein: CASSFYSNTEAFF.

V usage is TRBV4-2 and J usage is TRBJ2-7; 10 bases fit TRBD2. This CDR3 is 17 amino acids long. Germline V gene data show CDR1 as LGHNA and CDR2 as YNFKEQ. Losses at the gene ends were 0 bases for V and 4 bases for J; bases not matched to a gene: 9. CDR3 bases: TGTGCCAGCAGCCAAGAAGGGGCTAGCGGGGGTGGTTACGAGCAGTACTTC. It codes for CASSQEGASGGGYEQYF.

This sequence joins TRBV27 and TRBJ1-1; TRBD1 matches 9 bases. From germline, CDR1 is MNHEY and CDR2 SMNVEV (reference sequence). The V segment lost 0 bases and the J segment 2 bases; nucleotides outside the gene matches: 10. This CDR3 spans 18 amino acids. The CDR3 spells CASSLSRQGVVGNTEAFF. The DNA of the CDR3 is TGTGCCAGCAGTTTATCCCGACAGGGGGTTGTCGGAAACACTGAAGCTTTCTTT.

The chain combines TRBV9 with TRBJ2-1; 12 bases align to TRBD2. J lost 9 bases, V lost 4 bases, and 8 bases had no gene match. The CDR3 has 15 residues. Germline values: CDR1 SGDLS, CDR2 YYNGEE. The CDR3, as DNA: TGTGCCAGCAGCCCCAGACTAGCGGGGGTGGTTGAGCAGTTCTTC. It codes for CASSPRLAGVVEQFF.

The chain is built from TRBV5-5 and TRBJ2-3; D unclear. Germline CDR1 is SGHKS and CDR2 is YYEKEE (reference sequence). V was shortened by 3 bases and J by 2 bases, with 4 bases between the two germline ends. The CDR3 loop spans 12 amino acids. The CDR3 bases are TGTGCCAGCAGCTCTTTCACAGATACGCAGTATTTT. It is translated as CASSSFTDTQYF. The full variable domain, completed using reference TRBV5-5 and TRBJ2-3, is DAGVTQSPTHLIKTRGQQVTLRCSPISGHKSVSWYQQVLGQGPQFIFQYYEKEERGRGNFPDRFSARQFPNYSSELNVNALLLGDSALYLCASSSFTDTQYFGPGTRLTVL.

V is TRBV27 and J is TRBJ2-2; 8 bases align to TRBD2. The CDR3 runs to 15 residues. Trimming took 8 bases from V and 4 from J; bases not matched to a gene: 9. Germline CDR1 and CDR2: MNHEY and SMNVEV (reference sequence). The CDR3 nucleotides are TGTGCCAGCCGACTTGCGGGGGGCCCCACCGGGGAGCTGTTTTTT. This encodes CASRLAGGPTGELFF.

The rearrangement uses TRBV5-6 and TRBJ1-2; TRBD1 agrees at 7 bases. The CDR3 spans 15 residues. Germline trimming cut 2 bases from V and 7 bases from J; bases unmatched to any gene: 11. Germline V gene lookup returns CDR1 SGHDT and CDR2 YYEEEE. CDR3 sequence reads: CASSLNEGAMGGYTF. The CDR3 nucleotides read TGTGCCAGCAGCTTAAACGAGGGGGCAATGGGTGGCTACACCTTC.

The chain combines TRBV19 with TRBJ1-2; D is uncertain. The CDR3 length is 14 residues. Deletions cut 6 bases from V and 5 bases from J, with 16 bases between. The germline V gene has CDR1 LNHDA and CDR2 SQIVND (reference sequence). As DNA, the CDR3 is TGTGCCAGTAGCCAACCCTCTGCGGGGTATGGCTACACCTTC. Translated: CASSQPSAGYGYTF.

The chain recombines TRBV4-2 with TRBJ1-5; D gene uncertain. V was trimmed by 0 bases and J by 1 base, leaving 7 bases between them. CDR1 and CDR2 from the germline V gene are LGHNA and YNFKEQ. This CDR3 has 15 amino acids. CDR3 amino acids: CASSQEEQSNQPQHF. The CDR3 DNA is TGTGCCAGCAGCCAAGAGGAACAGAGCAATCAGCCCCAGCATTTT.

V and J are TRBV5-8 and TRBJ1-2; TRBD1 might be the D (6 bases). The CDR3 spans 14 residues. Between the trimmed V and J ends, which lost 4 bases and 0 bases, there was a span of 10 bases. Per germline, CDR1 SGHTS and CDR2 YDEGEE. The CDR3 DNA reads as TGTGCCAGCAGCCCTGACAGGTCTAACTATGGCTACACCTTC. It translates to CASSPDRSNYGYTF.

DNA of the CDR3: TGCGCCAGCAGCTCTAGCGGGGGTGCCCGAGAGACCCAGTACTTC. This translates into CASSSSGGARETQYF. The rearrangement links TRBV5-1 to TRBJ2-5; 10 bases map to TRBD2. This CDR3 has 15 residues. The V gene end was trimmed by 3 bases and the J gene end by 4 bases; junction bases not matched to a gene: 6. Per germline, CDR1 SGHRS and CDR2 YFSETQ.